Each of the 8 T cell receptor beta chains below was sequenced from the same sample in a study of blood T cell repertoires in COVID-19. Here immunoSEQ multiplex PCR was the method, and the copy in TCRdb shows in-frame clones only, minus some. The repertoire includes approximately 140,000 clones, 75% to 90% of them detected once, and 10% to 15% sits in the top ten. Sequencing input: peripheral blood. The receptors come from a man aged 18 to 30 with COVID-19, enrolled during active disease.

The V gene is TRBV18, the J gene TRBJ1-2; D call uncertain. From germline, CDR1 is KGHSH and CDR2 LQKENI. This CDR3 is built from 15 residues. V dropped 6 bases and J dropped 3 bases, with 17 bases sitting between them. The CDR3 nucleotides are TGTGCCAGCTCCCCTGGGGAGGGCGAGGACTATGGCTACACCTTC. Translation gives CASSPGEGEDYGYTF.

DNA for the CDR3: TGTGCCAGAAGCGTACTTCTTCTCAGGGGATTATCGTACCAAGAGACCCAGTACTTC. Residues: CARSVLLLRGLSYQETQYF. This rearrangement joins TRBV7-5 to TRBJ2-5; the table's D call, TRBD1, has no DNA check behind it. TRBV7-5 is shown as a pseudogene. This CDR3 region has 19 residues.

The chain recombines TRBV5-1 with TRBJ2-1, with TRBD2 matching 11 bases. Germline V gene data show CDR1 as SGHRS and CDR2 as YFSETQ. The CDR3 runs to 16 residues. The V gene end was trimmed by 3 bases and the J gene end by 0 bases; junction bases not matched to a gene: 2. CDR3 residues: CASSSTSGSSYNEQFF. In nucleotides, the CDR3 is TGCGCCAGCAGCTCTACTAGCGGGAGCTCCTACAATGAGCAGTTCTTC.

V usage is TRBV28 and J usage is TRBJ2-4; D remains unclear. This CDR3 is 14 amino acids long. V lost 5 bases and J 0 bases, leaving 8 bases between the germline ends. The germline V gene encodes CDR1 MDHEN and CDR2 SYDVKM. The CDR3 nucleotides read TGTGCCAGCAGTCATGGAGTAGCCAAAAACATTCAGTACTTC. Protein sequence: CASSHGVAKNIQYF.

This clone has only one observation. The rearrangement uses TRBV11-2 and TRBJ1-1; D is undetermined. The V end was cut by 6 bases, the J end by 3 bases, with 11 bases between. Germline V gene sequence: CDR1 SGHAT, CDR2 FQNNGV. CDR3 length: 13 residues. This CDR3 is CASSLIEDTEAFF. Written as DNA, the CDR3 is TGTGCCAGCAGTTTGATCGAGGACACTGAAGCTTTCTTT.

This sequence joins TRBV18 and TRBJ1-2, with 7 bases fitting TRBD1. Germline V CDR1 and CDR2: KGHSH, LQKENI. The CDR3 is 15 residues long. V shed 6 bases and J 2 bases; nucleotides not matched to a gene: 9. The DNA of the CDR3 is TGTGCCAGCTCCCTCGGACAGGCCGCCAACTATGGCTACACCTTC. Translation: CASSLGQAANYGYTF. The variable domain in full, with the rest retrieved from reference TRBV18 and TRBJ1-2, is NAGVMQNPRHLVRRRGQEARLRCSPMKGHSHVYWYRQLPEEGLKFMVYLQKENIIDESGMPKERFSAEFPKEGPSILRIQQVVRGDSAAYFCASSLGQAANYGYTFGSGTRLTVV.

The V gene is TRBV28, the J gene TRBJ1-2, with a tentative D call TRBD1 (6 bases). The germline V and J ends were trimmed by 5 bases and 5 bases, with 15 bases remaining between them. The germline CDR1 and CDR2 sequences are MDHEN and SYDVKM. The CDR3 is made up of 14 amino acids. CDR3 bases: TGTGCCAGCAGTGCCCGAGGGGGGGGATATGGCTACACCTTC. Amino acids: CASSARGGGYGYTF.

The chain has TRBV27 and TRBJ2-5; possibly TRBD2 for D (5 bases). Germline values: CDR1 MNHEY, CDR2 SMNVEV (reference sequence). V was pared by 1 base and J by 5 bases, with 11 bases between. CDR3 length equals 14 residues. CDR3 DNA sequence: TGTGCCAGCAGTTTATTCCCCTCGGGGGAGACCCAGTACTTC. It is translated as CASSLFPSGETQYF.